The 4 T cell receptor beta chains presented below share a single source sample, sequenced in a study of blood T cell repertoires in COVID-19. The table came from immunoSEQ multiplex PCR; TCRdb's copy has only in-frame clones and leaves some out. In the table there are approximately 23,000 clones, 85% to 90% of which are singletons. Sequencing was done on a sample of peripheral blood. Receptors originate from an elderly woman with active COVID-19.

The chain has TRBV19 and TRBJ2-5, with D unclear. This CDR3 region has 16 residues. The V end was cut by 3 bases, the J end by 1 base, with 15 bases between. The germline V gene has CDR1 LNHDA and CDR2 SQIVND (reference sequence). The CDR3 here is CASSITGQSTQETQYF. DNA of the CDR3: TGTGCCAGTAGTATTACTGGGCAGTCTACCCAAGAGACCCAGTACTTC.

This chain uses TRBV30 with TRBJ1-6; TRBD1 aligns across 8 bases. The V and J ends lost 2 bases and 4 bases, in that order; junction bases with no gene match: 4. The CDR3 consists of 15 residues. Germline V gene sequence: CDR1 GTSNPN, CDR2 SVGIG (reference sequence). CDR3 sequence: CAWSPRTGYNSPLHF. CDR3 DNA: TGTGCCTGGAGTCCCCGGACAGGGTATAATTCACCCCTCCACTTT.

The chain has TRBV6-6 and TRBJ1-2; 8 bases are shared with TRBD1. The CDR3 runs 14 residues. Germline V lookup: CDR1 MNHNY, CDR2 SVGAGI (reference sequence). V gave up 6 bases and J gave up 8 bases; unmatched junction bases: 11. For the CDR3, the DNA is TGTGCCAGCAGGGGGCAGGGGGCAGCGGGGGGCTACACCTTC. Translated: CASRGQGAAGGYTF.

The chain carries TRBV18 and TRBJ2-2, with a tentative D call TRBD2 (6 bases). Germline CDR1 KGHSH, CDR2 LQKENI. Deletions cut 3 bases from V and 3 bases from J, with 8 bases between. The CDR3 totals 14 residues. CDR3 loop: CASSPSGDTGELFF. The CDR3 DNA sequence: TGTGCCAGCTCACCCTCGGGGGACACCGGGGAGCTGTTTTTT.